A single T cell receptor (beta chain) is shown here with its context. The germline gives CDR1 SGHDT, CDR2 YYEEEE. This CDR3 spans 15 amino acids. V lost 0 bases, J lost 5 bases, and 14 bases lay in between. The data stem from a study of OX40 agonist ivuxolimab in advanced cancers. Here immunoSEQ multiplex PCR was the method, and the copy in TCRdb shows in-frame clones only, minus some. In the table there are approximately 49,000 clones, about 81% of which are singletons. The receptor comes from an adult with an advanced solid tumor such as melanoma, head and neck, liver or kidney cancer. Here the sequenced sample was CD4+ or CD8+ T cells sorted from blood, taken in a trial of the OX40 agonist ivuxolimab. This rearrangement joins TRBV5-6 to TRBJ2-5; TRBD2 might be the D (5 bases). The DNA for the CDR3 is TGTGCCAGCAGCTTGGATTATCGGAGGCGGGAGACCCAGTACTTC. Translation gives CASSLDYRRRETQYF.